The 3 T cell receptor beta chains below all came from one sample that was sequenced in a study of blood T cell repertoires in COVID-19. Data came from immunoSEQ multiplex PCR; TCRdb stores just in-frame clones and leaves some out. The sample contains fewer than 350,000 clones, roughly 90% of which appear only once. Sequences were obtained from peripheral blood. The receptor source for this set is a woman aged 25-40 years with COVID-19, enrolled during active disease.

This chain uses TRBV15 with TRBJ2-4; D gene uncertain. This CDR3 is built from 17 residues. The V gene lost 0 bases and the J gene lost 0 bases, with 12 bases spanning the gap. CDR1 is LNHNV and CDR2 is YYDKDF in the germline V gene (reference sequence). CDR3 nucleotide sequence: TGTGCCACCAGCAGAGAGTTCAGGCAGTTAGCCAAAAACATTCAGTACTTC. Translation gives CATSREFRQLAKNIQYF.

The rearrangement uses TRBV5-5 and TRBJ1-1; tentative D call: TRBD1 (5 bases). Germline V gene sequence: CDR1 SGHKS, CDR2 YYEKEE (reference sequence). The CDR3 contains 16 residues. Trimming removed 3 bases from V and 0 bases from J, with 15 bases in between. As DNA, the CDR3 is TGTGCCAGCAGCTGGGGGGTTTGGGACGTGAACACTGAAGCTTTCTTT. Protein product: CASSWGVWDVNTEAFF.

This clone has just a few counts. The chain employs TRBV19 and TRBJ2-2; D is ambiguous. Germline V lookup: CDR1 LNHDA, CDR2 SQIVND (reference sequence). The CDR3 covers 13 residues. V lost 8 bases and J 0 bases, leaving 7 bases between the germline ends. CDR3 nucleotide sequence: TGTGCCAGTTCGCCTACGAACACCGGGGAGCTGTTTTTT. This codes for CASSPTNTGELFF.